This paragraph reports one T cell receptor (beta chain). This sample was included in a study of shared clonotypes between healthy human individuals. CD45RO-negative cells were positively selected for CCR7, leaving out terminally differentiated effector memory CD45RA+ cells. Those who donated, Caucasian adults without exception, all lived in Nashville, Tennessee. Generated by immunoSEQ multiplex PCR, the TCRdb table keeps only in-frame clones and is missing some. The sample has over 2 million clones, roughly 94% seen once. This receptor was taken from a young man in good health. The sequenced sample was naive CD8+ T cells sorted from blood.

CDR3 in DNA: TGTGCCAGCAGCTTAGCAGGGGGAGAATCACCCCTCCACTTT. Encoded protein: CASSLAGGESPLHF. The chain combines TRBV13 with TRBJ1-6; 7 positions match TRBD1. The germline V gene has CDR1 PRHDT and CDR2 FYEKMQ (reference sequence). Trimming cost V 1 base and J 10 bases; bases outside gene matches: 4. CDR3 length equals 14 residues.